The 24 T cell receptor beta chains in this list originate from one sample, sequenced in a study of cytomegalovirus exposure and HLA in healthy donors. A multiplex PCR was run with 60 Vbeta primers and 13 Jbeta primers. Some clones are missing from TCRdb's copy, which holds only in-frame ones; the method was immunoSEQ multiplex PCR. Of roughly 230,000 clones listed, around 90% were seen once; the top ten hold about 1.5%. Sequencing used PBMCs. The receptors shown here come from a girl aged 2 to 10 in good health and CMV-seronegative.

This clone was seen once. The V gene is TRBV7-3, the J gene TRBJ2-1; D remains unclear. Germline V CDR1 and CDR2: SGHTA, FQGTGA. Trimming cost V 1 base and J 0 bases, with 10 bases left between them. This CDR3 has 16 residues. CDR3 loop: CASSLKPSGSYNEQFF. The DNA for the CDR3 is TGTGCCAGCAGCTTAAAACCCTCGGGCTCCTACAATGAGCAGTTCTTC.

The CDR3 here is CASSLAQRSSYNEQFF. CDR3 nucleotides: TGCGCCAGCAGCTTGGCCCAGCGAAGCTCCTACAATGAGCAGTTCTTC. The chain carries TRBV5-1 and TRBJ2-1; D not resolved. The germline V and J ends were trimmed by 0 bases and 0 bases, with 10 bases remaining between them. The CDR3 loop spans 16 amino acids. Germline CDR1 reads SGHRS; CDR2 reads YFSETQ.

The V gene is TRBV2, the J gene TRBJ1-1; 9 nucleotides align to TRBD1. V trimming: 1 base; J trimming: 4 bases; junction bases outside the gene matches: 4. The germline CDR1 and CDR2 sequences are SNHLY and FYNNEI. The CDR3 has 15 residues. This chain's CDR3 is CASSEGGQGATEAFF. The CDR3 bases are TGTGCCAGCAGTGAAGGGGGACAGGGCGCCACTGAAGCTTTCTTT.

The rearrangement uses TRBV18 and TRBJ2-1; possibly TRBD1 for D (6 bases). Per germline, CDR1 KGHSH and CDR2 LQKENI. Deletions cut 2 bases from V and 0 bases from J, with 11 bases between. The CDR3 is 16 residues long. CDR3 sequence: CASSPEDRFSYNEQFF. DNA for the CDR3: TGTGCCAGCTCACCAGAGGACAGATTCTCCTACAATGAGCAGTTCTTC.

This clone was observed a single time. The chain has TRBV30 and TRBJ1-1; 8 bases match TRBD1. J gave up 3 bases and V 7 bases, and 7 bases lay outside the gene matches. The CDR3 runs 13 residues. CDR1 and CDR2 (germline): GTSNPN, SVGIG (reference sequence). The CDR3 loop is CAYTGGVDTEAFF. The DNA for the CDR3 is TGTGCCTATACAGGGGGGGTGGACACTGAAGCTTTCTTT.

The chain is built from TRBV19 and TRBJ1-4, with no clear D. CDR3 length: 12 amino acids. The ends were cut back, 5 bases at V and 6 bases at J, with 7 bases in the middle. Germline CDR1 and CDR2: LNHDA and SQIVND (reference sequence). The CDR3 here is CASSLSYEKLFF. CDR3 nucleotide sequence: TGTGCCAGTAGTCTAAGCTATGAAAAACTGTTTTTT.

V and J are TRBV30 and TRBJ1-6; 9 nucleotides agree with TRBD1. The ends lost 2 bases at V and 9 bases at J; junction bases unmatched: 5. The CDR3 extends over 14 amino acids. Germline V gene lookup returns CDR1 GTSNPN and CDR2 SVGIG (reference sequence). The CDR3 region is CAWSTGTGTSPLHF. The DNA of the CDR3 is TGTGCCTGGAGTACCGGGACAGGGACTTCACCCCTCCACTTT. Full variable domain (remainder filled in from reference TRBV30 and TRBJ1-6): SQTIHQWPATLVQPVGSPLSLECTVEGTSNPNLYWYRQAAGRGLQLLFYSVGIGQISSEVPQNLSASRPQDRQFILSSKKLLLSDSGFYLCAWSTGTGTSPLHFGNGTRLTVT.

The genes are TRBV9 and TRBJ2-3; D may be TRBD2 (6 bases). Between the trimmed V and J ends, which lost 0 bases and 4 bases, there was a span of 12 bases. The CDR3 length is 15 residues. The V gene's germline CDR1 is SGDLS and CDR2 YYNGEE. This CDR3 reads CASSVVAGWADTQYF. CDR3 nucleotide sequence: TGTGCCAGCAGCGTAGTGGCGGGGTGGGCAGATACGCAGTATTTT. Combining the CDR3 with reference TRBV9 and TRBJ2-3 gives the whole variable domain DSGVTQTPKHLITATGQRVTLRCSPRSGDLSVYWYQQSLDQGLQFLIQYYNGEERAKGNILERFSAQQFPDLHSELNLSSLELGDSALYFCASSVVAGWADTQYFGPGTRLTVL.

V usage is TRBV5-1 and J usage is TRBJ1-1; 7 bases are shared with TRBD1. V shed 5 bases, J shed 0 bases, and the junction held 13 bases outside the gene matches. The CDR3 loop spans 17 amino acids. The germline CDR1 and CDR2 sequences are SGHRS and YFSETQ. CDR3 residues: CASSPQQQGFMNTEAFF. CDR3 sequence (DNA): TGCGCCAGCAGTCCACAACAACAGGGGTTCATGAACACTGAAGCTTTCTTT.

The chain is built from TRBV28 and TRBJ1-1; TRBD1 agrees at 9 bases. The germline CDR1 and CDR2 sequences are MDHEN and SYDVKM. V lost 1 base to trimming and J lost 6 bases; unmatched junction nucleotides: 9. The CDR3 is 16 amino acids. As DNA, the CDR3 is TGTGCCAGCAGTTTATTCCGACAGGGGGTTTTGGCTGAAGCTTTCTTT. Its protein product is CASSLFRQGVLAEAFF.

The rearrangement uses TRBV5-6 and TRBJ2-5, with 12 bases identical to TRBD2. CDR3 length equals 16 residues. Unmatched junction bases numbered 5, after V lost 5 bases and J lost 0 bases. The V gene's germline CDR1 is SGHDT and CDR2 YYEEEE. The CDR3 region has the DNA TGTGCCAGCAGTTTACTAGCGGGGGGAAACCAAGAGACCCAGTACTTC. Its protein product is CASSLLAGGNQETQYF.

The chain carries TRBV7-9 and TRBJ2-7; D is possibly TRBD1 (5 bases). Germline V gene sequence: CDR1 SEHNR, CDR2 FQNEAQ (reference sequence). This CDR3 contains 13 residues. CDR3 residues: CSTTLAGSNEQYF. CDR3 bases: TGTTCCACCACCCTCGCAGGGTCAAACGAGCAGTACTTC. The full variable domain, its missing parts supplied by reference TRBV7-9 and TRBJ2-7, is DTGVSQNPRHKITKRGQNVTFRCDPISEHNRLYWYRQTLGQGPEFLTYFQNEAQLEKSRLLSDRFSAERPKGSFSTLEIQRTEQGDSAMYLCSTTLAGSNEQYFGPGTRLTVT.

This chain links TRBV19 with TRBJ2-3, with 7 bases lining up with TRBD2. CDR1 and CDR2 from the germline V gene are LNHDA and SQIVND (reference sequence). Trimming took 3 bases from V and 4 from J; bases not matched to a gene: 7. The CDR3 covers 15 residues. Here the CDR3 DNA reads TGTGCCAGTAGTATTCGCGGACTAGAGGCAGATACGCAGTATTTT. It is translated as CASSIRGLEADTQYF.

The CDR3 DNA is TGTGCCAGCAGCTTATTCCTAAACACTGAAGCTTTCTTT. This codes for CASSLFLNTEAFF. This rearrangement joins TRBV7-2 to TRBJ1-1; D is unresolved. Germline V gene sequence: CDR1 SGHTA, CDR2 FQGNSA. Between the trimmed V and J ends, which lost 2 bases and 2 bases, there was a span of 6 bases. The CDR3 has 13 amino acids.

This clone appeared a single time. This chain links TRBV9 with TRBJ2-1, with TRBD1 matching over 7 bases. V lost 5 bases, J lost 5 bases, and 4 bases stayed unmatched. Germline CDR1 reads SGDLS; CDR2 reads YYNGEE. The CDR3 loop spans 13 amino acids. The CDR3 nucleotides read TGTGCCAGCAGGAGGGGGACAGACAATGAGCAGTTCTTC. Amino acids: CASRRGTDNEQFF.

The chain links TRBV5-6 to TRBJ2-5, with D perhaps TRBD1 (5 bases). The DNA end favors TRBJ2-7, so the J call may be wrong. The germline V gene encodes CDR1 SGHDT and CDR2 YYEEEE. The CDR3 totals 15 residues. Here the CDR3 reads CASSLGQGSPYEQYF. CDR3 in DNA: TGTGCCAGCAGCTTGGGGCAGGGATCCCCCTACGAGCAGTACTTC.

V is TRBV11-2 and J is TRBJ2-7; tentative D call: TRBD1 (6 bases). The germline gives CDR1 SGHAT, CDR2 FQNNGV. This CDR3 has 14 amino acids. The germline V and J ends were trimmed by 5 bases and 0 bases, with 11 bases remaining between them. The DNA for the CDR3 is TGTGCCAGCAGCCGTGGACAGAGCTCCTACGAGCAGTACTTC. Its protein product is CASSRGQSSYEQYF.

CDR3 region: CASSTMRGSSREQYF. The CDR3 region has the DNA TGTGCCAGCAGCACCATGCGGGGGAGTTCGAGGGAGCAGTACTTC. V is TRBV13 and J is TRBJ2-7, with 7 bases fitting TRBD2. Germline values: CDR1 PRHDT, CDR2 FYEKMQ (reference sequence). The CDR3 sequence is 15 residues long. The V and J ends lost 5 bases and 7 bases, in that order; junction bases with no gene match: 14.

The chain has TRBV7-8 and TRBJ2-2; 10 bases match TRBD1. The germline V gene has CDR1 SGHVS and CDR2 FQNEAQ. The junction had 11 bases not matched to a gene; V was cut back by 2 bases and J by 8 bases. The CDR3 totals 17 residues. The CDR3 nucleotides are TGTGCCAGCAGCTTACCTCCCTGGGACAGGGGACCTGGGGAGCTGTTTTTT. Its protein product is CASSLPPWDRGPGELFF.

This clone was detected once. This sequence joins TRBV2 and TRBJ2-5; D gene ambiguous. With the DNA end fitting TRBJ2-7 better, the J assignment may be wrong. Germline loops: CDR1 SNHLY, CDR2 FYNNEI. The CDR3 is made up of 11 amino acids. CDR3 protein: CASTPSYEQYF. The CDR3 DNA reads as TGTGCCAGCACCCCCTCCTACGAGCAGTACTTC.

Note on this clone: The junction departs from germline at one end; a sequencing error may be responsible. This chain uses TRBV7-9 with TRBJ2-5, with D maybe TRBD2 (6 bases). This CDR3 has 15 residues. CDR1 SEHNR and CDR2 FQNEAQ come from the germline V gene (reference sequence). CDR3 nucleotide sequence: TGTTCCAGCAGCCCCGGGCTAGCGTCCAAAGAGACCCAGTACTTC. Protein: CSSSPGLASKETQYF.

Details on this clone: At the DNA level, this CDR3 is encoded by other sequences in the same sample as well. The CDR3 loop reads CASSLSTGGPTEQFF. DNA of the CDR3: TGCGCCAGCAGCTTGTCCACGGGAGGGCCAACTGAGCAGTTCTTC. The chain carries TRBV5-1 and TRBJ2-1; TRBD2 aligns across 8 bases. Germline V gene data show CDR1 as SGHRS and CDR2 as YFSETQ. The junction had 9 bases not matched to a gene; V was cut back by 1 base and J by 9 bases. There are 15 residues in the CDR3.

The chain carries TRBV7-9 and TRBJ2-2; 7 positions agree with TRBD2. The CDR3 is 11 residues long. V was pared by 8 bases and J by 8 bases, with 2 bases of the junction left unmatched. Germline V lookup: CDR1 SEHNR, CDR2 FQNEAQ (reference sequence). The DNA of the CDR3 is TGTGCCAGCGGCGGGGGAGGGGAGCTGTTTTTT. Translated, it gives CASGGGGELFF.

This clone has more than one count but fewer than ten. J is TRBJ2-1 and V is TRBV30; 13 nucleotides line up with TRBD2. With 0 bases clipped from V and 2 bases from J, the junction kept 1 base outside the gene matches. The CDR3 length is 16 residues. Germline V lookup: CDR1 GTSNPN, CDR2 SVGIG (reference sequence). The CDR3 here is CAWSVTSGRAYNEQFF. DNA for the CDR3: TGTGCCTGGAGTGTCACTAGCGGGAGGGCCTACAATGAGCAGTTCTTC.